This TCR beta chain was documented in a study of blood T cell repertoires in COVID-19. Study-level background: From T cells, B-cell-depleted T cells, or PBMCs came the material, which was cDNA or gDNA.

Study processing details: The assay estimated nucleated cells by amplifying reference gene primers. Data came from immunoSEQ multiplex PCR; TCRdb stores just in-frame clones and leaves some out. The V and J calls and the clone size are those of that table, but D and trimming were determined from the DNA. The repertoire holds tens of thousands of clones, with 81% as singletons. Unmatched junction bases numbered 8, after V lost 1 base and J lost 6 bases. The CDR3 length is 15 residues. CDR1 is LGHDT, CDR2 YNNKEL, per germline (reference sequence). The origin of this receptor is a woman aged 80 or over with active or convalescent COVID-19. The gene calls are TRBV3-1 (or the pseudogene TRBV3-2) and TRBJ2-5, with 7 bases identical to TRBD2. Sequenced sample: peripheral blood. The CDR3 reads CASSQAQGRAKTQYF. CDR3 coding DNA: TGTGCCAGCAGCCAAGCCCAAGGGAGGGCAAAGACCCAGTACTTC.